This entry concerns a single TCR beta chain. The antigen it binds to is not known. The input lacks base qualities; no much larger clone sits a single base away. This sample is part of a study of Ad26.COV2.S vaccination and SARS-CoV-2 variants (dated by TCRdb to the early 2020s). In the study overall: Vaccine-arm donors came from COV1001, a multicentre, randomized, double-blind, placebo-controlled phase I-IIa trial of Ad26.COV2.S in healthy adults. Ad26.COV2.S was administered intramuscularly at 5 x 10^10 or 1 x 10^11 viral particles, either as a single shot or as two shots given 56 days apart. The specificity and breadth of SARS-CoV-2-reactive T cell receptors after Ad26.COV2.S vaccination were assessed by TCRbeta repertoire sequencing. The TCR-sequenced set comprised approximately 32 samples: roughly 19 Ad26.COV2.S vaccine recipients, 5 placebo recipients and 8 SARS-CoV-2 convalescent individuals. Trial participants were randomized into five groups of five: low-dose or high-dose Ad26.COV2.S given once or twice, or placebo on both occasions. Investigators did not know the trial group allocation while performing experiments and assessing outcomes.

The sample's treatment or condition, from its label and the paper: roughly 19 received Ad26.COV2.S at low or high dose, single or two shots; about 5 received placebo; per-sample allocation not given. For vaccine and placebo recipients, the sequenced repertoires came from samples collected on day 63 after the first injection. Between 29 July and 7 August 2020, Cohort 1b enrolled approximately 26 adults aged 18-55 years at one site in Boston, USA. Ad26.COV2.S was a replication-incompetent adenovirus type 26 vector expressing a prefusion-stabilized SARS-CoV-2 spike protein from the original Wuhan strain. According to the germline V gene, CDR1 reads SGHVS and CDR2 reads FQNEAQ. From cysteine to phenylalanine, the CDR3 is 13 amino acids long. Just CDR3 DNA is preserved here, 39 bases in frame from base 1. V and J lose 1 base and 2 bases, and a span of 6 bases separates them. Overall study outcomes, separate from this receptor: Spike-specific TCR breadth was higher in Ad26.COV2.S recipients than in placebo recipients (P = 0.0014). Substantial breadth of spike-specific CD8+ and CD4+ T cell responses was reported after vaccination. The study was not powered for comparison of responses between vaccine doses or regimens. According to the authors, total T cell responses may have been underestimated by the TCR breadth and depth analyses. Non-spike TCR breadth was comparable between vaccine and placebo recipients, consistent with the vaccine containing only spike.

TCRbeta CDR3 regions were sequenced with the immunoSEQ Assay. After extraction, genomic DNA underwent amplification by bias-controlled multiplex PCR, followed by high-throughput sequencing. The paper's data handling went like this. To quantify the absolute abundance of each unique TCRbeta CDR3 region, sequences were collapsed and filtered. T cell fraction was estimated by normalizing TCRbeta template counts to usable DNA, with usable DNA measured through amplification of reference genes found in all nucleated cells. Repertoire TCRs were annotated as SARS-CoV-2-specific by exact matching of V gene, CDR3 amino acid sequence and J gene to a known reactive TCR set. MIRA supplied the reference SARS-CoV-2 TCR set, which was filtered for enrichment in COVID-19-positive ImmuneCODE repertoires so that public or cross-reactive TCRs were removed. Drawing on the MIRA antigens, annotated TCRs were analysed further at the level of specific ORF or position within ORF. Breadth was defined as annotated unique rearrangements over total unique productive rearrangements; depth was the summed frequency of those rearrangements. Group comparisons of TCR breadth used two-sided Wilcoxon rank-sum tests. TCRdb carries this immuneACCESS record with in-frame sequences only. Its versions omit some clonotypes, under half of them owing to an unresolved V gene in the studies checked, with the rest unexplained. V and J calls and clone size are copied from that table; D and trimming were computed from the DNA. The sample contains under 550,000 clones, 88% of them found a single time. Less than 4.5% of the sample is in the top ten clones.

The rearrangement combines TRBV7-8 with TRBJ2-7, with an unclear D gene assignment. The source material was peripheral blood, sampled in a trial of Ad26.COV2.S vaccine versus placebo. This receptor was taken from a person aged 18-65 years who received the Ad26.COV2.S COVID-19 vaccine or a placebo. The DNA sequence reads TGTGCCAGCAGCTTAGGGAACCCCTACGAGCAGTACTTC. Its protein reads: CASSLGNPYEQYF. With all but the CDR3 taken from the reference TRBV7-8 and TRBJ2-7 genes, the full variable domain is: GAGVSQSPRYKVAKRGQDVALRCDPISGHVSLFWYQQALGQGPEFLTYFQNEAQLDKSGLPSDRFFAERPEGSVSTLKIQRTQQEDSAVYLCASSLGNPYEQYFGPGTRLTVT.